The 25 T cell receptor beta chains given below trace back to one sample, sequenced in a study of PD-L1 blockade in urothelial cancer listed by TCRdb under 2017. Libraries were built with the immunoSEQ multiplex PCR assay. Entries here come from immuneACCESS through TCRdb and include only in-frame sequences with V and J called. Some clones fail to appear in such tables; in the studies checked, an unresolved V gene covers under half of the shortfall, and the cause of the remainder is unknown. This sample is represented by roughly 51,000 clones; 75% to 85% of them were singletons. The top ten hold roughly 10% of the sample. The sample's time point, from its label and the paper: pretreatment peripheral blood. The source material was PBMCs, sampled around atezolizumab (anti-PD-L1) treatment. The source of these receptors is a man between 65 and 79 years old with urothelial cancer.

V usage is TRBV5-8 and J usage is TRBJ2-7, with TRBD2 identical over 11 bases. J was trimmed by 6 bases and V by 4 bases; bases with no gene match: 15. The germline V gene has CDR1 SGHTS and CDR2 YDEGEE. CDR3 size: 17 residues. The CDR3 DNA sequence: TGTGCCAGCAGCCATAGCGGGAGGGCCCGTACAATCAGCGAGCAGTACTTC. Translated: CASSHSGRARTISEQYF.

The chain carries TRBV7-2 and TRBJ2-2; D is uncertain. Germline loops: CDR1 SGHTA, CDR2 FQGNSA. Trimming took 5 bases from V and 5 from J, leaving 12 bases between them. The CDR3 is 14 amino acids. The CDR3 spells CASSPDTFTGELFF. Written as DNA, the CDR3 is TGTGCCAGCAGCCCCGACACCTTTACCGGGGAGCTGTTTTTT.

This rearrangement joins TRBV29-1 to TRBJ2-5, with D tentatively TRBD2 (6 bases). Per germline, CDR1 SQVTM and CDR2 ANQGSEA. V gave up 2 bases and J gave up 5 bases, with 15 bases separating them. CDR3 length: 14 residues. CDR3 in DNA: TGCAGCGTTGAAACGGGGGTGGGGCTGGAGACCCAGTACTTC. Its translation is CSVETGVGLETQYF.

V gene TRBV4-2 combines with J gene TRBJ2-3; TRBD2 agrees at 10 bases. The J segment lost 4 bases and the V segment lost 1 base, leaving 5 bases of the junction unmatched. The CDR3 is 16 residues long. Germline V gene lookup returns CDR1 LGHNA and CDR2 YNFKEQ. The CDR3 bases are TGTGCCAGCAGCCAAGTAGTAGCGGGAGGCGCAGATACGCAGTATTTT. Protein product: CASSQVVAGGADTQYF.

The CDR3 spells CASSYGQGEQFF. In DNA form, the CDR3 reads TGTGCCAGCAGCTACGGGCAGGGCGAGCAGTTCTTC. The chain carries TRBV7-2 and TRBJ2-1, with a weak D call TRBD1 (5 bases). CDR1 SGHTA and CDR2 FQGNSA come from the germline V gene. This CDR3 comprises 12 residues. Trimming stripped 4 bases from V and 10 bases from J, with 11 bases between.

The rearrangement uses TRBV5-1 and TRBJ2-3, with a possible D match to TRBD2 (6 bases). The CDR3 runs 14 residues. Germline CDR1 SGHRS, CDR2 YFSETQ. V lost 3 bases to trimming and J lost 6 bases, with 14 bases between them. CDR3 loop: CASSSRLVGDTQYF. The CDR3 coding sequence is TGCGCCAGCAGCTCCCGACTAGTAGGGGATACGCAGTATTTT.

In this sample, this clone turned up a few times. The chain links TRBV18 to TRBJ2-5; TRBD2 matches at 13 bases. The CDR3 sequence is 20 residues long. Germline V gene sequence: CDR1 KGHSH, CDR2 LQKENI. The J segment lost 1 base and the V segment lost 0 bases, leaving 11 bases of the junction unmatched. Here the CDR3 DNA reads TGTGCCAGCTCACCACCCAGGACTAGCGGGAGAGGGAGGGTCCAAGAGACCCAGTACTTC. As protein: CASSPPRTSGRGRVQETQYF.

The chain joins TRBV19 to TRBJ1-4; D call uncertain. The germline V gene encodes CDR1 LNHDA and CDR2 SQIVND (reference sequence). The CDR3 covers 15 residues. V was pared by 10 bases and J by 5 bases, with 20 bases between. DNA of the CDR3: TGTGCCACCACCCGAGGAGGTTCACGAAATGAAAAACTGTTTTTT. The encoded protein is CATTRGGSRNEKLFF.

The chain couples TRBV28 to TRBJ1-2; TRBD1 might be the D (5 bases). The CDR3 is 12 amino acids. The germline V gene encodes CDR1 MDHEN and CDR2 SYDVKM. With 7 bases removed from V and 4 bases from J, the gap between germline ends came to 10 bases. CDR3 coding DNA: TGTGCCAGCAATCAGGGCTCCTATGGCTACACCTTC. This encodes CASNQGSYGYTF.

The J gene is TRBJ2-1, the V gene TRBV7-8, with 14 bases that match TRBD2. The CDR3 sequence is 16 residues long. V was pared by 1 base and J by 12 bases, with 8 bases of the junction left unmatched. Per the germline V gene, CDR1 is SGHVS and CDR2 is FQNEAQ. The chain's CDR3 is CASSLGLAGGVKGQFF. In DNA, the CDR3 is TGTGCCAGCAGCTTAGGACTAGCGGGAGGGGTAAAAGGGCAGTTCTTC.

The rearrangement uses TRBV6-1 and TRBJ2-7; TRBD2 matches 8 bases. V lost 3 bases to trimming and J lost 2 bases; unmatched junction nucleotides: 9. Looked up from germline, CDR1 is MNHNS and CDR2 is SASEGT. The CDR3 is made up of 16 amino acids. The CDR3 nucleotides read TGTGCCAGCAGTGACACCCGACTAGCGACCACCTACGAGCAGTACTTC. Translating gives CASSDTRLATTYEQYF.

V is TRBV7-6 and J is TRBJ1-2, with TRBD1 identical over 12 bases. CDR1 is SGHVS, CDR2 FNYEAQ, per germline. CDR3 length: 14 amino acids. V lost 2 bases, J lost 9 bases, and 4 bases stayed unmatched. CDR3 sequence reads: CASSLQGQGASYTF. The CDR3 DNA sequence: TGTGCCAGCAGCTTACAGGGACAGGGGGCGAGCTACACCTTC.

The chain links TRBV11-2 to TRBJ2-1, with D maybe TRBD2 (5 bases). V dropped 0 bases and J dropped 7 bases, with 13 bases sitting between them. From germline, CDR1 is SGHAT and CDR2 FQNNGV. This CDR3 is 15 amino acids long. This CDR3 is CASSLEAGHLNEQFF. CDR3 coding DNA: TGTGCCAGCAGCTTAGAGGCGGGCCACTTGAATGAGCAGTTCTTC.

The chain uses TRBV18 and TRBJ2-3, with D possibly being TRBD2 (5 bases). Germline CDR1 reads KGHSH; CDR2 reads LQKENI. The CDR3 sequence is 14 residues long. Trimming shortened V by 0 bases and J by 5 bases, and 9 bases separated the two germline ends. The CDR3 DNA follows: TGTGCCAGCTCACCACCGACCCGGGAAGATACGCAGTATTTT. Protein sequence: CASSPPTREDTQYF.

Worth noting for this clone: The junction departs from the called germline gene at one end, perhaps through a read error. The chain couples TRBV19 to TRBJ1-2; 8 nucleotides match TRBD1. The CDR3 spans 12 residues. Per germline, CDR1 LNHDA and CDR2 SQIVND (reference sequence). The CDR3 coding sequence is TGTGCCAGTATTATACAGGGGGATGGCTACACCTTC. Translated: CASIIQGDGYTF. The variable domain in full, with the rest retrieved from reference TRBV19 and TRBJ1-2, is DGGITQSPKYLFRKEGQNVTLSCEQNLNHDAMYWYRQDPGQGLRLIYYSQIVNDFQKGDIAEGYSVSREKKESFPLTVTSAQKNPTAFYLCASIIQGDGYTFGSGTRLTVV.

This clone was detected only once. V usage is TRBV5-1 and J usage is TRBJ2-2; the D gene could be TRBD1 or TRBD2 (9 bases each). The germline V gene encodes CDR1 SGHRS and CDR2 YFSETQ. The V end lost 3 bases, the J end lost 0 bases, and 33 bases lay between the germline ends. This CDR3 is 23 amino acids long. CDR3 protein: CASSWTAGTGKAGGKANTGELFF. CDR3 DNA sequence: TGCGCCAGCAGCTGGACCGCCGGGACAGGGAAGGCGGGGGGGAAAGCGAACACCGGGGAGCTGTTTTTT.

The gene calls are TRBV27 and TRBJ2-5; 8 positions match TRBD2. In germline, CDR1 is MNHEY, CDR2 SMNVEV (reference sequence). CDR3 length: 14 amino acids. Trimming removed 2 bases from V and 1 base from J; junction bases left unmatched: 0. The CDR3: CASSLLAGQETQYF. The CDR3 DNA sequence: TGTGCCAGCAGTTTACTAGCGGGCCAAGAGACCCAGTACTTC.

The chain links TRBV7-9 to TRBJ2-7, with D uncertain. The germline V and J ends were trimmed by 3 bases and 1 base, with 4 bases remaining between them. From germline, CDR1 is SEHNR and CDR2 FQNEAQ (reference sequence). The CDR3 consists of 12 residues. This CDR3 is CASSFGSYEQYF. The CDR3 coding sequence is TGTGCCAGCAGCTTCGGGTCCTACGAGCAGTACTTC.

The rearrangement uses TRBV30 and TRBJ2-3, with no clear D. Trimming removed 0 bases from V and 6 bases from J, with 10 bases in between. This CDR3 has 13 residues. Germline lookup yields CDR1 GTSNPN and CDR2 SVGIG (reference sequence). The CDR3 DNA is TGTGCCTGGAGTGTACAGTCCAGGGATACGCAGTATTTT. Its translation: CAWSVQSRDTQYF.

This clone was counted only a few times. The CDR3 DNA reads as TGTGCCAGCAGGATTCCTACAGGGGGCCCTATTTATGGCTACACCTTC. Its protein is CASRIPTGGPIYGYTF. This chain joins TRBV28 and TRBJ1-2; TRBD1 aligns across 9 bases. This CDR3 has 16 residues. V gave up 6 bases and J gave up 5 bases; unmatched junction bases: 13. The germline gives CDR1 MDHEN, CDR2 SYDVKM.

A single count supports this clone. V usage is TRBV30 and J usage is TRBJ2-1, with 8 nucleotides matching TRBD2. The CDR3 totals 15 residues. The germline CDR1 and CDR2 sequences are GTSNPN and SVGIG (reference sequence). After removal of 5 bases from V and 4 bases from J, the junction contained 10 bases not matched to a gene. DNA of the CDR3: TGTGCCTGGTCAGAGGCGGGAGGAAATTACAATGAGCAGTTCTTC. Translation gives CAWSEAGGNYNEQFF.

J is TRBJ2-7 and V is TRBV19; weak D call: TRBD1 (7 bases). CDR1 is LNHDA, CDR2 SQIVND, per germline (reference sequence). Trimming stripped 9 bases from V and 5 bases from J, with 11 bases between. This CDR3 contains 11 residues. The CDR3 sequence: CASRGVHEQYF. CDR3 DNA sequence: TGTGCCAGCAGGGGGGTCCACGAGCAGTACTTC.

The chain joins TRBV5-1 to TRBJ2-4; D possibly corresponds to TRBD1 (5 bases). The V gene's germline CDR1 is SGHRS and CDR2 YFSETQ. The CDR3 has 14 residues. Deletions cut 1 base from V and 8 bases from J, with 13 bases between. CDR3 DNA: TGCGCCAGCAGCTTGCGAACAGGTGGGGACATTCAGTACTTC. Translating gives CASSLRTGGDIQYF.

CDR3 region: CASSYNRAGGVETQYF. Here the CDR3 DNA reads TGTGCCAGCAGTTACAACCGAGCGGGAGGGGTAGAGACCCAGTACTTC. The rearrangement uses TRBV6-5 and TRBJ2-5; the match to TRBD2 covers 10 bases. In germline, CDR1 is MNHEY, CDR2 SVGAGI. V shed 2 bases and J 4 bases; nucleotides not matched to a gene: 7. CDR3 length: 16 residues.

CDR3 sequence reads: CASSQGQAGELFF. DNA of the CDR3: TGTGCCAGCTCACAGGGACAGGCCGGGGAGCTGTTTTTT. This chain connects TRBV18 to TRBJ2-2; the match to TRBD1 covers 8 bases. Trimming took 4 bases from V and 6 from J; bases not matched to a gene: 1. The germline V gene has CDR1 KGHSH and CDR2 LQKENI. The CDR3 sequence is 13 residues long.